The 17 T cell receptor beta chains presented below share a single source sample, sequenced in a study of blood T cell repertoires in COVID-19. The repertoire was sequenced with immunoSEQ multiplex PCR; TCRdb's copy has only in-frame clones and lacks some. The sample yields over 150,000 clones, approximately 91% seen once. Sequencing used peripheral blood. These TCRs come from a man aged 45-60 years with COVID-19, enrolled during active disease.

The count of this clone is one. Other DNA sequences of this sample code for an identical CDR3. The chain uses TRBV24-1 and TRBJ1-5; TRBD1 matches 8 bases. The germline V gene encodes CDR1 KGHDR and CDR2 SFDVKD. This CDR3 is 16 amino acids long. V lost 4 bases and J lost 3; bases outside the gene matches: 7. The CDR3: CATSDPRTGNNQPQHF. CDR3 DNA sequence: TGTGCCACCAGTGACCCTCGGACAGGGAACAATCAGCCCCAGCATTTT.

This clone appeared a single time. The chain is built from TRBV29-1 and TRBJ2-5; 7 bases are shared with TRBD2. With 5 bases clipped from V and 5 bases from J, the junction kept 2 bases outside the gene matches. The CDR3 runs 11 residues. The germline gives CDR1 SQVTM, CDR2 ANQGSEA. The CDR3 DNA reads TGCAGCGTTTTCGGGGGGGAGACCCAGTACTTC. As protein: CSVFGGETQYF.

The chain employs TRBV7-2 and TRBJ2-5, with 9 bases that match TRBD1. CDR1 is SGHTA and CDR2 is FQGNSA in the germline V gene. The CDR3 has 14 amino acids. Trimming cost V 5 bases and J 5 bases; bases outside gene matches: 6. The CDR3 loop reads CASSRDRVAETQYF. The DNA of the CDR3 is TGTGCCAGCAGCCGGGACAGGGTGGCGGAGACCCAGTACTTC.

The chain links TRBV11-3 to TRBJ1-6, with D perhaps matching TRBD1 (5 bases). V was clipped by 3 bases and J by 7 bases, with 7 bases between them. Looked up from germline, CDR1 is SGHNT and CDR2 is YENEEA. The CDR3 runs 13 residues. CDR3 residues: CASSFNRNSPLHF. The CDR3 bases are TGTGCCAGCAGCTTCAACAGGAATTCACCCCTCCACTTT.

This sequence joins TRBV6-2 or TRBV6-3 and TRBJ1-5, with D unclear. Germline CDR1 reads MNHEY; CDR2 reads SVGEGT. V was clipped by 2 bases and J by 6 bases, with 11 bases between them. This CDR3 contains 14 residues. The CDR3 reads CASSYHVGSQPQHF. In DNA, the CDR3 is TGTGCCAGCAGTTACCATGTGGGCTCTCAGCCCCAGCATTTT.

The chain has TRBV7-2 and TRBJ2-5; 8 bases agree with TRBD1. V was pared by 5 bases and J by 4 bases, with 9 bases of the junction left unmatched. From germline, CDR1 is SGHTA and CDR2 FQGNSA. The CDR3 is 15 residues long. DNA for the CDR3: TGTGCCAGCAGCCCCCGGACAGGGTGGGGAGAGACCCAGTACTTC. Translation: CASSPRTGWGETQYF.

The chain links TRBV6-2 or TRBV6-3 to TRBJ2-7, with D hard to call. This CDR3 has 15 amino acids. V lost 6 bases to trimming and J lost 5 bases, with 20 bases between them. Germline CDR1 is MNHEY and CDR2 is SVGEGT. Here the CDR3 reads CASSPRGSLNHEQYF. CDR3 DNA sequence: TGTGCCAGCAGCCCTCGCGGCAGCCTAAACCACGAGCAGTACTTC.

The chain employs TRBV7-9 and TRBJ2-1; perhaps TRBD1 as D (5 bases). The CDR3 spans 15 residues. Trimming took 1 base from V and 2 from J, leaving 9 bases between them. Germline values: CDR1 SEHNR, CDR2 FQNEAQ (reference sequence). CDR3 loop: CASSLGQGTYNEQFF. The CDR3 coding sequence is TGTGCCAGCAGCTTAGGGCAGGGCACCTACAATGAGCAGTTCTTC.

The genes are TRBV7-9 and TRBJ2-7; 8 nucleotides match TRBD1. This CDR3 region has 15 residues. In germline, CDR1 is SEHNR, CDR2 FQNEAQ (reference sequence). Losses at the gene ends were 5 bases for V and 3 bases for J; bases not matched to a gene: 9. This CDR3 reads CASSPTQGARYEQYF. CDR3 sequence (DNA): TGTGCCAGCAGCCCAACTCAGGGGGCACGCTACGAGCAGTACTTC. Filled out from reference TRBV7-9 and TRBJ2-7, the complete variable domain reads DTGVSQNPRHKITKRGQNVTFRCDPISEHNRLYWYRQTLGQGPEFLTYFQNEAQLEKSRLLSDRFSAERPKGSFSTLEIQRTEQGDSAMYLCASSPTQGARYEQYFGPGTRLTVT.

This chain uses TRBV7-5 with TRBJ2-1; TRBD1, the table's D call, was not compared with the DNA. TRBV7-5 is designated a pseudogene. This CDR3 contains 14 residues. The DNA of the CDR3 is TGTGCCAGAAGCCCGCCACACATGTACAATGAGCAGTTCTTC. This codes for CARSPPHMYNEQFF.

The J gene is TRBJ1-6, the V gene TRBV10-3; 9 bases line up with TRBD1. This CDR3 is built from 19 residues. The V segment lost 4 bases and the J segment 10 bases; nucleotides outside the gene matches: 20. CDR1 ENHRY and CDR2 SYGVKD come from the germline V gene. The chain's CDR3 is CAISGASNRGPSEGSPLHF. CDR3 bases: TGTGCCATCAGTGGGGCATCTAACAGGGGGCCTTCGGAGGGGTCACCCCTCCACTTT.

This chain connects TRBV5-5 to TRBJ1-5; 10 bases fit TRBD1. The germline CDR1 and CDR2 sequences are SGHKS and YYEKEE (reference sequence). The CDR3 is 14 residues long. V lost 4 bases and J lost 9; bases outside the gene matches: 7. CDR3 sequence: CASSPGTGARPQHF. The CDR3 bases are TGTGCCAGCAGCCCCGGGACAGGGGCACGGCCCCAGCATTTT.

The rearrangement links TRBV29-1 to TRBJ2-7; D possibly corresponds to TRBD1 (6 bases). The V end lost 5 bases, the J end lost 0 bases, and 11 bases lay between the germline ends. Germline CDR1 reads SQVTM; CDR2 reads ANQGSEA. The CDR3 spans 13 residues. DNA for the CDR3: TGCAGCGTTCAACGACAGGCCTCCTACGAGCAGTACTTC. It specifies CSVQRQASYEQYF.

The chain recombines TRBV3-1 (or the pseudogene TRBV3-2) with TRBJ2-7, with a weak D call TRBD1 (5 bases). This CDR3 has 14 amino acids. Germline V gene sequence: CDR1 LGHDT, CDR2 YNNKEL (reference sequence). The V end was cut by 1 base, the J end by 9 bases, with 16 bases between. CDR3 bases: TGTGCCAGCAGCCAAGGATCAGGGTATACGGCGCAGTACTTC. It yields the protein CASSQGSGYTAQYF.

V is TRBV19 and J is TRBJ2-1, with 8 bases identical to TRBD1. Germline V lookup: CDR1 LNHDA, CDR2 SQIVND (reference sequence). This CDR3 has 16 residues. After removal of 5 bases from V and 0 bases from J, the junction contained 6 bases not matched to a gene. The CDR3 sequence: CASSQDRVFSYNEQFF. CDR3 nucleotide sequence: TGTGCCAGTAGTCAGGACAGGGTTTTCTCCTACAATGAGCAGTTCTTC.

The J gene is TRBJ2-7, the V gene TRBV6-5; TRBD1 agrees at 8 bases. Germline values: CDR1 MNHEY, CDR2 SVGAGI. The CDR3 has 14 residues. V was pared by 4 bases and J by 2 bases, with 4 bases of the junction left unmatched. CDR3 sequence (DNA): TGTGCCAGCAGTTTCCGGGACAGGCCCTACGAGCAGTACTTC. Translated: CASSFRDRPYEQYF.

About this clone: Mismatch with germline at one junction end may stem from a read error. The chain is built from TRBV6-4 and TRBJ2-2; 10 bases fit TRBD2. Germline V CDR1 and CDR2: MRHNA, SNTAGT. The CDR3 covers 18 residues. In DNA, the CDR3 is TGTGCCAGCAGTGCGAATGCAGCGGGGGGGCAGAACCCCGGGGAGCTGTTTTTT. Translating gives CASSANAAGGQNPGELFF.